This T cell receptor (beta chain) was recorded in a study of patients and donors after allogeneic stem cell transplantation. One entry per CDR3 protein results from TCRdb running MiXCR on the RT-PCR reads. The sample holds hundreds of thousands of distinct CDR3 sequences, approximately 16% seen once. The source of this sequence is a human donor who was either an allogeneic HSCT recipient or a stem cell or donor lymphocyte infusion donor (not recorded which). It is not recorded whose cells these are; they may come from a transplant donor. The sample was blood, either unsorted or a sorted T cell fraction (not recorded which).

The CDR3 DNA reads as TGTGCCAGCAGATTAAGAGCGGGGGGGCCTACAAGGGATGAGCAGTTCTTC. It is translated as CASRLRAGGPTRDEQFF. The genes are TRBV6-1 and TRBJ2-1; 10 positions agree with TRBD2. The germline CDR1 and CDR2 sequences are MNHNS and SASEGT. This CDR3 contains 17 residues. The junction had 16 bases not matched to a gene; V was cut back by 6 bases and J by 8 bases.